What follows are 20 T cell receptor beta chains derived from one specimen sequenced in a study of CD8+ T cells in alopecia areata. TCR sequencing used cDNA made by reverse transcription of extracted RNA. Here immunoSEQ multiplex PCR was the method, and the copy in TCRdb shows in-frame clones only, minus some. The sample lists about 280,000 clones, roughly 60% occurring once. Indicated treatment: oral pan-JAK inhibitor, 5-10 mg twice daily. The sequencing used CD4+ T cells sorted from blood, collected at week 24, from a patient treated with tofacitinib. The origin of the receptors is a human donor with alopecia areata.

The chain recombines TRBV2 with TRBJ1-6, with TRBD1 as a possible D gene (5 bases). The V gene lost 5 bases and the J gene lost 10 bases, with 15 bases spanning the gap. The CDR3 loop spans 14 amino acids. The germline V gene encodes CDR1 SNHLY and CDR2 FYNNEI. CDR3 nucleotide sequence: TGTGCCAGCAGTCCCGGGTTTGGGGCATCACCCCTCCACTTT. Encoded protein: CASSPGFGASPLHF.

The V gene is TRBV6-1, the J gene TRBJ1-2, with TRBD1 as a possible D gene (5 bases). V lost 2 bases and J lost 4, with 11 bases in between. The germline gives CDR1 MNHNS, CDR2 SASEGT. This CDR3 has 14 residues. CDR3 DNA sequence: TGTGCCAGCAGTGAAACCGGGACGGTCTATGGCTACACCTTC. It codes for CASSETGTVYGYTF.

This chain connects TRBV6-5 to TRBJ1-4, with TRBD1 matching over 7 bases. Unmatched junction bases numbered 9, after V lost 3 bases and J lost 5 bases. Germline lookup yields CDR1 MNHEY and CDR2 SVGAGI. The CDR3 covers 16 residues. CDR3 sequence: CASSYSLDRENEKLFF. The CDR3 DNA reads TGTGCCAGCAGTTATTCACTCGACAGGGAGAATGAAAAACTGTTTTTT.

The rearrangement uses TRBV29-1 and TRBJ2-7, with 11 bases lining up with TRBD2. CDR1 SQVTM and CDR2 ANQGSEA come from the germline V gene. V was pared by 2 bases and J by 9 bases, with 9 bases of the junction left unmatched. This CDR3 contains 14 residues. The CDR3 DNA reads TGCAGCGTTGAACGACTAGCGGGATCTCGTAGGCAGTACTTC. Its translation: CSVERLAGSRRQYF.

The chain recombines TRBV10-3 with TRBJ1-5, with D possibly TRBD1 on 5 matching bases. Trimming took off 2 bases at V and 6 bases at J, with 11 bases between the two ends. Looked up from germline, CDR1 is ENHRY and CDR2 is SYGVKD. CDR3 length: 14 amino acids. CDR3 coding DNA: TGTGCCATCAGTGAGAGGCAGGGCGTTCAGCCCCAGCATTTT. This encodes CAISERQGVQPQHF.

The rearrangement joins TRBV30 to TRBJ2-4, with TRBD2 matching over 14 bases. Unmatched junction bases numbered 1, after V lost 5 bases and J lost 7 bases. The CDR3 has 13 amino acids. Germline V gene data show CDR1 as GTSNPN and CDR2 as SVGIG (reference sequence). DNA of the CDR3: TGTGCCTGGCGGACTAGCGGGGGGAACATTCAGTACTTC. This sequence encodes CAWRTSGGNIQYF.

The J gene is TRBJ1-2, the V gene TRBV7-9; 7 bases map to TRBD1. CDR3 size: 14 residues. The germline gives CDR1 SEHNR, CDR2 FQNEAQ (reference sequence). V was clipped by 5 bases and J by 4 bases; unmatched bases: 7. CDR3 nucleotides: TGTGCCAGCAGCCCCACAGGGGATCGCTATGGCTACACCTTC. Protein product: CASSPTGDRYGYTF.

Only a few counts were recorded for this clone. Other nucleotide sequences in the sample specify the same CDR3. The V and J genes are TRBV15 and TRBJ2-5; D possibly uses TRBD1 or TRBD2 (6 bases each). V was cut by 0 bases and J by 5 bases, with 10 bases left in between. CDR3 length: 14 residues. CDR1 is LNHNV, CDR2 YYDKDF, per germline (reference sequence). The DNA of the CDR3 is TGTGCCACCAGCAGAGATAGGGGGGTGGAGACCCAGTACTTC. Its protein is CATSRDRGVETQYF.

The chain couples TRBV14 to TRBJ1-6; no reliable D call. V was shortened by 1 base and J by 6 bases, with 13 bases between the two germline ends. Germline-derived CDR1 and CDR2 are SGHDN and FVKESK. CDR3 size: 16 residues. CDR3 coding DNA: TGTGCCAGCAGCCAAGCCCCAACCCACTCTAATTCACCCCTCCACTTT. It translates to CASSQAPTHSNSPLHF.

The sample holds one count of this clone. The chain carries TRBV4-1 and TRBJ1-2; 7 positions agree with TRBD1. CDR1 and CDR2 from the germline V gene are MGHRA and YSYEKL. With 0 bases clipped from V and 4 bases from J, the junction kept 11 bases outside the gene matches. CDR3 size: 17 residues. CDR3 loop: CASSQDPGTAALYGYTF. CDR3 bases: TGCGCCAGCAGCCAAGATCCGGGGACAGCAGCCCTCTATGGCTACACCTTC.

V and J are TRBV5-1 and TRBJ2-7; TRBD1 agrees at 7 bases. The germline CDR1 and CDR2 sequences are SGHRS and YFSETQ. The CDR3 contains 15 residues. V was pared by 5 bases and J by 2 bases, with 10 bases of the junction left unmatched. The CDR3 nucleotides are TGCGCCAGCAGTGGCCGACAGGGTAGCACCTACGAGCAGTACTTC. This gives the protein CASSGRQGSTYEQYF.

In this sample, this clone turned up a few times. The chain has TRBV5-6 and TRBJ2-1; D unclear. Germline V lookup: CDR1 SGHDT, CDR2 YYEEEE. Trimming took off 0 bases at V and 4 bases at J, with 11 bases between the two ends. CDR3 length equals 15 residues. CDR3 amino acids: CASSLAKRLYNEQFF. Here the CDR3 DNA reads TGTGCCAGCAGCTTGGCCAAACGTCTTTACAATGAGCAGTTCTTC. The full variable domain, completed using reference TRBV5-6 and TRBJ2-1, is DAGVTQSPTHLIKTRGQQVTLRCSPKSGHDTVSWYQQALGQGPQFIFQYYEEEERQRGNFPDRFSGHQFPNYSSELNVNALLLGDSALYLCASSLAKRLYNEQFFGPGTRLTVL.

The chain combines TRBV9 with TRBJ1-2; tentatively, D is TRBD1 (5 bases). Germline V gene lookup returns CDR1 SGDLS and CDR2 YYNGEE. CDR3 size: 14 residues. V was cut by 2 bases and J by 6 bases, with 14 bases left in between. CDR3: CASSVGVHFDGYTF. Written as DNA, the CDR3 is TGTGCCAGCAGCGTGGGGGTACACTTTGATGGCTACACCTTC.

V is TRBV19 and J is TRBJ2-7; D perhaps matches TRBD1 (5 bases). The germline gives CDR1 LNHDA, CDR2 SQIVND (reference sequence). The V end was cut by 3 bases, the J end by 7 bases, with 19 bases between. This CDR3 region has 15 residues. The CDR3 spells CASSMRRAGREEQYF. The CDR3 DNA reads TGTGCCAGTAGTATGCGCAGGGCAGGTCGAGAAGAGCAGTACTTC.

The CDR3 reads CTVWVQETQYF. As DNA, the CDR3 is TGCACCGTATGGGTCCAAGAGACCCAGTACTTC. The J gene is TRBJ2-5, the V gene TRBV29-1; no clear D gene. The CDR3 extends over 11 amino acids. From germline, CDR1 is SQVTM and CDR2 ANQGSEA.

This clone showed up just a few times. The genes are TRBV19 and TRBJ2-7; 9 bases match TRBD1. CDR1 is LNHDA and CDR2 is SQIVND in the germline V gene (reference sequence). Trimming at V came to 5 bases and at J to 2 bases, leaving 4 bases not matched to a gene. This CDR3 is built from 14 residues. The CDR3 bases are TGTGCCAGTAGTCCGGGGACAGGGCCCTACGAGCAGTACTTC. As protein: CASSPGTGPYEQYF. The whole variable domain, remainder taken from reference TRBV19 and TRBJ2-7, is DGGITQSPKYLFRKEGQNVTLSCEQNLNHDAMYWYRQDPGQGLRLIYYSQIVNDFQKGDIAEGYSVSREKKESFPLTVTSAQKNPTAFYLCASSPGTGPYEQYFGPGTRLTVT.

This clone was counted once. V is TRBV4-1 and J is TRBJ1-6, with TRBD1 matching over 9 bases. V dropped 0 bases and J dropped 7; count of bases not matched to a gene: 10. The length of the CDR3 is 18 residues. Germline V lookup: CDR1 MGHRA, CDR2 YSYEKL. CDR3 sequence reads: CASSQDSGTGMGNSPLHF. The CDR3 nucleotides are TGCGCCAGCAGCCAAGATTCTGGGACAGGGATGGGGAATTCACCCCTCCACTTT.

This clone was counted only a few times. This CDR3 reads CASSLAPTGSPLHF. DNA for the CDR3: TGTGCCAGCAGCTTAGCGCCAACGGGGTCACCCCTCCACTTT. The chain joins TRBV7-2 to TRBJ1-6; no clear D. V shed 0 bases and J shed 10 bases, with 10 bases lying between them. Looked up from germline, CDR1 is SGHTA and CDR2 is FQGNSA. The CDR3 has 14 residues.

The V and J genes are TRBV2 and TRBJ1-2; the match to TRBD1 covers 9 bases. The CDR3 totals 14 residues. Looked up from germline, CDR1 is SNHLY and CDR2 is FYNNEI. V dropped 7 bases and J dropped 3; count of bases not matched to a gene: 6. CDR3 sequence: CASTRDREDYGYTF. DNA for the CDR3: TGTGCCAGCACCCGGGACAGGGAAGACTATGGCTACACCTTC.

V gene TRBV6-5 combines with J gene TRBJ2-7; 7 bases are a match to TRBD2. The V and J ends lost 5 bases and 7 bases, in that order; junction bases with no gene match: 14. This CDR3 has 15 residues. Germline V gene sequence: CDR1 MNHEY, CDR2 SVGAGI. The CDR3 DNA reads TGTGCCAGCAGTCCCGCTCCTGGACGGGGAGGGGAGCAGTACTTC. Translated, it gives CASSPAPGRGGEQYF.